Below are 13 T cell receptor beta chains sequenced from a single sample in a study of CD8+CD57+ T cells in acquired aplastic anemia. CD8+CD57+ cell expansion had been shown by flow cytometry in patients chosen for sequencing. Template material for TCR beta VDJ and CDR3 profiling consisted of genomic DNA. TCRdb re-called the reads with MiXCR, one entry per CDR3 protein. The data show around 290,000 distinct CDR3 sequences, approximately 57% seen once. Specimen: sorted CD4+, CD8+, or CD8+CD57+ T cells (not recorded which) from PBMCs. The receptors derive from a human donor with aplastic anemia.

The chain has TRBV7-2 and TRBJ2-7; TRBD2 matches at 7 bases. V gave up 5 bases and J gave up 6 bases; unmatched junction bases: 4. CDR1 and CDR2 (germline): SGHTA, FQGNSA. The CDR3 extends over 12 amino acids. The CDR3 sequence: CASSHGGSEQYF. CDR3 bases: TGTGCCAGCAGCCACGGGGGGTCCGAGCAGTACTTC.

This chain connects TRBV19 to TRBJ2-7; D is possibly TRBD1 (6 bases). V was cut by 6 bases and J by 3 bases, with 12 bases left in between. Germline CDR1 is LNHDA and CDR2 is SQIVND (reference sequence). The CDR3 has 13 amino acids. The CDR3 sequence is CASSLTGRYEQYF. The CDR3 nucleotides are TGTGCCAGTAGCTTGACAGGACGCTACGAGCAGTACTTC.

In its sample, this clonotype was seen many times. This chain links TRBV4-1 with TRBJ1-5; weak D call: TRBD1 (5 bases). The CDR3 is made up of 15 amino acids. V was pared by 0 bases and J by 3 bases, with 9 bases between. CDR1 is MGHRA, CDR2 YSYEKL, per germline. This CDR3 reads CASSQDRGSNQPQHF. The CDR3 DNA is TGCGCCAGCAGCCAAGATCGGGGCTCCAATCAGCCCCAGCATTTT.

Note on this clonotype: A much larger clone differs from this one at a single base, so this may be a read error. The CDR3 spells CASSSGTGNTDTQYF. CDR3 DNA sequence: TGTGCCAGCAGTTCCGGTACAGGCAACACAGATACGCAGTATTTT. V gene TRBV10-3 combines with J gene TRBJ2-3; D perhaps matches TRBD1 (5 bases). This CDR3 contains 15 residues. Germline values: CDR1 ENHRY, CDR2 SYGVKD.

This clonotype was picked up many times. The chain carries TRBV15 and TRBJ2-1; 12 nucleotides line up with TRBD2. V trimming: 2 bases; J trimming: 8 bases; junction bases outside the gene matches: 10. There are 17 residues in the CDR3. CDR1 is LNHNV, CDR2 YYDKDF, per germline (reference sequence). The CDR3 nucleotides read TGTGCCACCAGCAGAACCCTAGCGGGAGGGCCTATAGATGAGCAGTTCTTC. It specifies CATSRTLAGGPIDEQFF. Full variable domain (missing parts from reference TRBV15 and TRBJ2-1): DAMVIQNPRYQVTQFGKPVTLSCSQTLNHNVMYWYQQKSSQAPKLLFHYYDKDFNNEADTPDNFQSRRPNTSFCFLDIRSPGLGDTAMYLCATSRTLAGGPIDEQFFGPGTRLTVL.

At least ten counts were recorded for this clonotype. The genes are TRBV2 and TRBJ2-7; 7 bases match TRBD1. In germline, CDR1 is SNHLY, CDR2 FYNNEI. V dropped 6 bases and J dropped 3; count of bases not matched to a gene: 11. CDR3 length equals 15 residues. Here the CDR3 DNA reads TGTGCCAGCAGCCTGAGGGGACAGATAAACTACGAGCAGTACTTC. Its protein is CASSLRGQINYEQYF.

This sequence joins TRBV6-5 and TRBJ2-4; tentatively, D is TRBD1 (5 bases). Deletions cut 0 bases from V and 0 bases from J, with 6 bases between. CDR3 length equals 15 residues. Germline CDR1 reads MNHEY; CDR2 reads SVGAGI. The CDR3 sequence: CASSYSGRAKNIQYF. The CDR3, as DNA: TGTGCCAGCAGTTACTCGGGGCGAGCCAAAAACATTCAGTACTTC.

The chain couples TRBV20-1 to TRBJ2-7, with a weak D call TRBD1 (6 bases). This CDR3 contains 14 residues. V shed 6 bases and J shed 4 bases, with 19 bases lying between them. Germline V CDR1 and CDR2: DFQATT, SNEGSKA (reference sequence). The CDR3 loop reads CSARHPGTQYEQYF. The CDR3 DNA is TGCAGTGCCAGACACCCCGGGACACAGTACGAGCAGTACTTC.

In this sample, this clonotype turned up a few times. The chain uses TRBV2 and TRBJ2-2, with D maybe TRBD1 (5 bases). Germline loops: CDR1 SNHLY, CDR2 FYNNEI. The V gene lost 11 bases and the J gene lost 1 base, with 5 bases spanning the gap. There are 11 residues in the CDR3. CDR3 nucleotides: TGTGCCGGACAGAACACCGGGGAGCTGTTTTTT. Its protein is CAGQNTGELFF.

This clonotype was detected ten times or more. The V gene is TRBV4-1, the J gene TRBJ1-1; tentatively, D is TRBD1 (5 bases). Deletions cut 0 bases from V and 0 bases from J, with 8 bases between. Germline CDR1 and CDR2: MGHRA and YSYEKL. The CDR3 is 15 amino acids. This chain's CDR3 is CASSQEVRVNTEAFF. CDR3 DNA: TGCGCCAGCAGCCAAGAGGTCAGGGTGAACACTGAAGCTTTCTTT.

CDR3 amino acids: CASIQVQGNTEAFF. CDR3 nucleotide sequence: TGTGCCAGCATTCAAGTACAGGGAAACACTGAAGCTTTCTTT. The chain links TRBV2 to TRBJ1-1, with TRBD1 as a possible D gene (6 bases). In germline, CDR1 is SNHLY, CDR2 FYNNEI. Trimming stripped 7 bases from V and 2 bases from J, with 14 bases between. The CDR3 extends over 14 amino acids.

This clonotype was seen ten or more times. The V and J genes are TRBV19 and TRBJ1-2; possible D gene TRBD1, 6 bases. Germline CDR1 and CDR2: LNHDA and SQIVND (reference sequence). This CDR3 has 15 amino acids. Trimming removed 1 base at V and 7 bases at J, with 16 bases between. CDR3 coding DNA: TGTGCCAGTAGTATAGTGGGCGACAGGCTTGGTGGCTACACCTTC. Translating it yields CASSIVGDRLGGYTF.

This clonotype showed up many times. This chain links TRBV5-8 with TRBJ2-7; tentative D call: TRBD2 (7 bases). This CDR3 region has 15 residues. V dropped 4 bases and J dropped 0 bases, with 14 bases sitting between them. Per germline, CDR1 SGHTS and CDR2 YDEGEE. The CDR3 loop reads CASSPGGRSSYEQYF. The CDR3 region has the DNA TGTGCCAGCAGCCCGGGGGGCCGAAGCTCCTACGAGCAGTACTTC.